Listed here are 23 T cell receptor beta chains from one sample, sequenced in a study of cytomegalovirus exposure and HLA in healthy donors. In the PCR, 60 Vbeta and 13 Jbeta primers were used. Libraries were prepared by immunoSEQ multiplex PCR; TCRdb keeps only in-frame clonotypes and omits some of them. The repertoire holds roughly 190,000 clones, with roughly four fifths as singletons. The specimen was PBMCs. These receptors were taken from a woman in her 30s in good health and CMV-seropositive.

The rearrangement uses TRBV7-8 and TRBJ2-7, with 10 bases identical to TRBD2. Germline-derived CDR1 and CDR2 are SGHVS and FQNEAQ. There are 18 residues in the CDR3. V lost 4 bases to trimming and J lost 3 bases; unmatched junction nucleotides: 15. Here the CDR3 reads CASSYSLANSGRSYEQYF. The CDR3 DNA sequence: TGTGCCAGCAGCTATAGCTTAGCGAATAGCGGGAGGAGCTACGAGCAGTACTTC.

The chain joins TRBV1 to TRBJ1-2. TRBV1 constitutes a pseudogene. This CDR3 spans 12 amino acids. The CDR3, as DNA: TGCACCAGCAGCCTCCTGCGGCGTGGCTACACCTTC. Translated, it gives CTSSLLRRGYTF.

The V call is TRBV6-1, the J call TRBJ2-5, with a tentative D call TRBD1 (6 bases). Trimming cost V 1 base and J 4 bases, with 13 bases left between them. The CDR3 totals 15 residues. Germline lookup yields CDR1 MNHNS and CDR2 SASEGT. This CDR3 reads CASSEGQGTVETQYF. The CDR3 nucleotides are TGTGCCAGCAGTGAAGGTCAGGGGACGGTAGAGACCCAGTACTTC.

The chain has TRBV7-7 and TRBJ2-7, with a tentative D call TRBD1 (6 bases). Germline lookup yields CDR1 SSHAT and CDR2 FNYEAQ (reference sequence). Between the trimmed V and J ends, which lost 1 base and 4 bases, there was a span of 20 bases. The CDR3 consists of 17 residues. The CDR3 region has the DNA TGTGCCAGCAGCTTAGAAGTTGTGGGGGCGTACTTATACGAGCAGTACTTC. It encodes CASSLEVVGAYLYEQYF.

J is TRBJ2-5 and V is TRBV6-5; D is ambiguous. The CDR3 totals 14 residues. V lost 6 bases and J 1 base, leaving 12 bases between the germline ends. Germline CDR1 reads MNHEY; CDR2 reads SVGAGI. CDR3: CASRRDRFQETQYF. In DNA form, the CDR3 reads TGTGCCAGCAGACGCGATCGATTCCAAGAGACCCAGTACTTC.

The V gene is TRBV7-2, the J gene TRBJ1-5; possible D gene TRBD1, 5 bases. V lost 5 bases to trimming and J lost 4 bases, with 9 bases between them. CDR1 and CDR2 from the germline V gene are SGHTA and FQGNSA. The CDR3 has 13 residues. As DNA, the CDR3 is TGTGCCAGCAGCCCACGGGGGAATCAGCCCCAGCATTTT. Its translation: CASSPRGNQPQHF.

The chain recombines TRBV7-8 with TRBJ2-5; the D gene is possibly TRBD2 (6 bases). The CDR3 runs to 14 residues. Trimming took 1 base from V and 6 from J, leaving 12 bases between them. Germline-derived CDR1 and CDR2 are SGHVS and FQNEAQ. CDR3 coding DNA: TGTGCCAGCAGCTTAGTACGGGGAGGAAAGACCCAGTACTTC. Protein: CASSLVRGGKTQYF.

CDR3 DNA sequence: TGCGCCAGCAGCTTGGGGACACTTTCACCCCTCCACTTT. This codes for CASSLGTLSPLHF. The gene calls are TRBV5-1 and TRBJ1-6; maybe TRBD1 (5 bases). CDR3 length: 13 residues. V lost 0 bases, J lost 9 bases, and 7 bases lay in between. Germline values: CDR1 SGHRS, CDR2 YFSETQ.

With respect to this clone: Germline and junction disagree at one end, which may indicate a read error. The chain is built from TRBV5-1 and TRBJ2-7; TRBD1 matches at 9 bases. Per the germline V gene, CDR1 is SGHRS and CDR2 is YFSETQ. The CDR3 runs 14 residues. CDR3 protein: CASNLGTGTYEQYF. The CDR3 coding sequence is TGCGCCAGCAACTTGGGGACAGGGACCTACGAGCAGTACTTC.

The chain employs TRBV5-1 and TRBJ1-1; no clear D gene. The CDR3 covers 15 residues. V was cut by 6 bases and J by 1 base, with 16 bases left in between. Germline V gene lookup returns CDR1 SGHRS and CDR2 YFSETQ. CDR3 DNA: TGCGCCAGCAATTTACTTCCCGGAGGGAACACTGAAGCTTTCTTT. Residues: CASNLLPGGNTEAFF. Drawing the rest from reference TRBV5-1 and TRBJ1-1, the complete variable domain is KAGVTQTPRYLIKTRGQQVTLSCSPISGHRSVSWYQQTPGQGLQFLFEYFSETQRNKGNFPGRFSGRQFSNSRSEMNVSTLELGDSALYLCASNLLPGGNTEAFFGQGTRLTVV.

As concerns this clone: A read error may produce the germline difference seen at one junction end. The chain recombines TRBV7-9 with TRBJ2-7; D possibly corresponds to TRBD1 (6 bases). Germline V lookup: CDR1 SEHNR, CDR2 FQNEAQ (reference sequence). This CDR3 contains 10 residues. CDR3 nucleotide sequence: TGTGCCAGCCAGGGGCCGGTCGTTGCCTTC. Its translation is CASQGPVVAF.

The rearrangement links TRBV10-3 to TRBJ2-7; 9 nucleotides match TRBD1. V lost 10 bases, J lost 3 bases, and 10 bases stayed unmatched. The CDR3 sequence is 14 residues long. CDR1 and CDR2 from the germline V gene are ENHRY and SYGVKD. CDR3 amino acids: CASATGGSLYEQYF. The CDR3 DNA reads as TGTGCCAGCGCCACAGGGGGCAGTCTCTACGAGCAGTACTTC.

The CDR3 reads CASSLWSGSNTGELFF. CDR3 in DNA: TGTGCCAGCAGTTTATGGTCGGGAAGTAACACCGGGGAGCTGTTTTTT. This chain joins TRBV27 and TRBJ2-2, with D tentatively TRBD2 (5 bases). This CDR3 is 16 amino acids long. The germline gives CDR1 MNHEY, CDR2 SMNVEV (reference sequence). V was trimmed by 1 base and J by 2 bases, leaving 11 bases between them.

This rearrangement joins TRBV6-5 to TRBJ2-7, with a weak D call TRBD2 (6 bases). The CDR3 totals 14 residues. V was clipped by 5 bases and J by 7 bases, with 18 bases between them. CDR1 and CDR2 from the germline V gene are MNHEY and SVGAGI. The DNA for the CDR3 is TGTGCCAGCAGTCTTAGCGGAATCTACGGAGAGCAGTACTTC. It specifies CASSLSGIYGEQYF.

As concerns this clone: The junction does not match germline at one end; this may be a read error. This sequence joins TRBV7-9 and TRBJ1-2; D is unresolved. This CDR3 region has 16 residues. From germline, CDR1 is SEHNR and CDR2 FQNEAQ (reference sequence). CDR3 protein: CSSSLETLSGSYGYTF. CDR3 bases: TGTTCCAGCAGCTTAGAGACCCTCTCTGGGAGCTATGGCTACACCTTC.

This chain uses TRBV7-9 with TRBJ1-5; tentative D call: TRBD1 (5 bases). Germline V gene sequence: CDR1 SEHNR, CDR2 FQNEAQ (reference sequence). The CDR3 runs 17 residues. Between the trimmed V and J ends, which lost 5 bases and 0 bases, there was a span of 17 bases. CDR3: CASSPGRESYSNQPQHF. CDR3 coding DNA: TGTGCCAGCAGCCCAGGGCGGGAATCTTATAGCAATCAGCCCCAGCATTTT. Combining the CDR3 with reference TRBV7-9 and TRBJ1-5 gives the whole variable domain DTGVSQNPRHKITKRGQNVTFRCDPISEHNRLYWYRQTLGQGPEFLTYFQNEAQLEKSRLLSDRFSAERPKGSFSTLEIQRTEQGDSAMYLCASSPGRESYSNQPQHFGDGTRLSIL.

The V gene is TRBV30, the J gene TRBJ1-4; D unclear. V was trimmed by 7 bases and J by 5 bases, leaving 14 bases between them. Germline V gene lookup returns CDR1 GTSNPN and CDR2 SVGIG (reference sequence). The CDR3 contains 13 residues. In DNA, the CDR3 is TGTGCCTCCGACGGGTTCGGAAATGAAAAACTGTTTTTT. The encoded protein is CASDGFGNEKLFF.

The V gene is TRBV20-1, the J gene TRBJ2-5; D is ambiguous. CDR3 length: 11 residues. CDR1 DFQATT and CDR2 SNEGSKA come from the germline V gene (reference sequence). The CDR3 loop reads CGTEPAETQYF. Written as DNA, the CDR3 is TGCGGAACAGAACCTGCCGAGACCCAGTACTTC.

This chain joins TRBV6-5 and TRBJ1-1; no firm D call. Germline CDR1 MNHEY, CDR2 SVGAGI. V lost 6 bases and J 8 bases, leaving 16 bases between the germline ends. There are 13 residues in the CDR3. The CDR3 loop reads CASSPTPKREAFF. The CDR3 coding sequence is TGTGCCAGCAGCCCCACCCCGAAGCGGGAAGCTTTCTTT.

V and J are TRBV5-4 and TRBJ2-1, with 14 bases identical to TRBD2. V dropped 3 bases and J dropped 7; count of bases not matched to a gene: 3. The germline V gene has CDR1 SGHNT and CDR2 YYREEE (reference sequence). CDR3 size: 15 residues. The DNA of the CDR3 is TGTGCCAGCAGCTCGACTAGCGGGGGGGCTAATGAGCAGTTCTTC. Its protein product is CASSSTSGGANEQFF.

The V and J genes are TRBV5-4 and TRBJ2-7; 16 bases align to TRBD2. J was trimmed by 5 bases and V by 2 bases; bases with no gene match: 7. CDR1 and CDR2 (germline): SGHNT, YYREEE (reference sequence). The CDR3 has 17 amino acids. CDR3 region: CASSFGTSGGAHHEQYF. CDR3 sequence (DNA): TGTGCCAGCAGCTTTGGGACTAGCGGGGGGGCCCATCACGAGCAGTACTTC.

The chain has TRBV11-2 and TRBJ1-6; D not resolved. Germline CDR1 reads SGHAT; CDR2 reads FQNNGV. The CDR3 loop spans 15 amino acids. V lost 1 base and J 7 bases, leaving 11 bases between the germline ends. This CDR3 is CASSLGSGNNSPLHF. As DNA, the CDR3 is TGTGCCAGCAGCTTAGGGTCGGGGAACAATTCACCCCTCCACTTT.

The chain couples TRBV28 to TRBJ2-7; 8 bases agree with TRBD1. Germline trimming cut 8 bases from V and 5 bases from J; bases unmatched to any gene: 17. The CDR3 is made up of 16 amino acids. Germline loops: CDR1 MDHEN, CDR2 SYDVKM. The CDR3 is CASRPLRTGLGDEQYF. The DNA of the CDR3 is TGTGCCAGCCGCCCCCTCCGGACAGGGCTGGGGGACGAGCAGTACTTC. The full variable domain, in which reference TRBV28 and TRBJ2-7 provide the parts outside the CDR3, is DVKVTQSSRYLVKRTGEKVFLECVQDMDHENMFWYRQDPGLGLRLIYFSYDVKMKEKGDIPEGYSVSREKKERFSLILESASTNQTSMYLCASRPLRTGLGDEQYFGPGTRLTVT.